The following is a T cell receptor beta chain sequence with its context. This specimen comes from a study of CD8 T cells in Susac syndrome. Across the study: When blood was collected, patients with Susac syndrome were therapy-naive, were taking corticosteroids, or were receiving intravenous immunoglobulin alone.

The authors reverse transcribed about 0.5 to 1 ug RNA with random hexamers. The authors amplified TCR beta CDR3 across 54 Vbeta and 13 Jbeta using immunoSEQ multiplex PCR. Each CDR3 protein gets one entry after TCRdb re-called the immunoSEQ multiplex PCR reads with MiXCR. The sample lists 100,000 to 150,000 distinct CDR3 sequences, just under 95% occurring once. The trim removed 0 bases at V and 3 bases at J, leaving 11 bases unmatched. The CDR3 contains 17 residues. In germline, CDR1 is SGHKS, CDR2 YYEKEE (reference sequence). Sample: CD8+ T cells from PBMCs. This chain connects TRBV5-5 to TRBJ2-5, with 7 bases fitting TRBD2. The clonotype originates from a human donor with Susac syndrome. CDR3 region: CASSLVSFGGLEETQYF. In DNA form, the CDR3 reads TGTGCCAGCAGCTTGGTGAGCTTCGGAGGACTAGAAGAGACCCAGTACTTC.